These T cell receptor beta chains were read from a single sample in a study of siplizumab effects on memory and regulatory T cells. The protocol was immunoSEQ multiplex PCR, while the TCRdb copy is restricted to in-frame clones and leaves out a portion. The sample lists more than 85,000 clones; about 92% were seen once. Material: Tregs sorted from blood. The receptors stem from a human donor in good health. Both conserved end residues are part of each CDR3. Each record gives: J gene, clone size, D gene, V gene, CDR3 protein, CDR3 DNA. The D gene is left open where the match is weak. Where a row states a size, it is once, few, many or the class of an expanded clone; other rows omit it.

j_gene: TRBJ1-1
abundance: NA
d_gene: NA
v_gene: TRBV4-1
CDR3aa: CASSLTTGLNTEAFF
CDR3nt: TGCGCCAGCAGCCTCACCACAGGGTTGAACACTGAAGCTTTCTTT

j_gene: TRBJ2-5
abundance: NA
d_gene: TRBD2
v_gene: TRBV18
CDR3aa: CASSPTSGRFQETQYF
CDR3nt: TGTGCCAGCTCGCCGACTAGCGGGAGGTTCCAAGAGACCCAGTACTTC

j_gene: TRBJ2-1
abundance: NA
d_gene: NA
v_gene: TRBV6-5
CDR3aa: CASSYGATQQFF
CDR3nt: TGTGCCAGCAGTTACGGGGCTACCCAGCAGTTCTTC

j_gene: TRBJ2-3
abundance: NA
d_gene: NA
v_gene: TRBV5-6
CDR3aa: CAGKRFSTLTDTQYF
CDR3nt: TGTGCCGGTAAGCGGTTCTCGACTCTCACAGATACGCAGTATTTT

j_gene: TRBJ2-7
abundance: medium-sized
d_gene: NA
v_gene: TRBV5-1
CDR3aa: CASSLAVGYEQYF
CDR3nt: TGCGCCAGCAGCTTGGCCGTCGGATACGAGCAGTACTTC

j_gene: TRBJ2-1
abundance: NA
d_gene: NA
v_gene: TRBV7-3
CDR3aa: CASSLGFSGSYNEQFF
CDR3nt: TGTGCCAGCAGCTTGGGTTTTAGCGGCTCCTACAATGAGCAGTTCTTC

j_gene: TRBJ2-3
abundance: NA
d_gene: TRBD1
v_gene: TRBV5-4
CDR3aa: CASSSRTGGGTDTQYF
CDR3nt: TGTGCCAGCAGCTCCCGGACAGGGGGAGGCACAGATACGCAGTATTTT

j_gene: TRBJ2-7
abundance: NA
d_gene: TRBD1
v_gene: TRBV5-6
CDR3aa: CASSFRGRNEQYF
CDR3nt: TGTGCCAGCAGCTTCAGGGGGCGGAACGAGCAGTACTTC

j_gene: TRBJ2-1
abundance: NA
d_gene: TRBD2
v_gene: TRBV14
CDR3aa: CASSPPGLTYNEQFF
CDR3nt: TGTGCCAGCAGCCCCCCGGGACTAACCTACAATGAGCAGTTCTTC

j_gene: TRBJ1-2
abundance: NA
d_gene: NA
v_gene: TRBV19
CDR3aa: CASSPGFRPGYTF
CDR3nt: TGTGCCAGTAGTCCCGGGTTTCGACCGGGCTACACCTTC

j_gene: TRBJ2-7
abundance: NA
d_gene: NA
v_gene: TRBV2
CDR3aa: CASSMGQGGEQYF
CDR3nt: TGTGCCAGCAGTATGGGTCAGGGGGGGGAGCAGTACTTC

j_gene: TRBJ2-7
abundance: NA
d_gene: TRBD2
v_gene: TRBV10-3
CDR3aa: CAISLQRTSGSYEQYF
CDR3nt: TGTGCCATCAGCTTACAGAGGACTAGCGGCTCCTACGAGCAGTACTTC

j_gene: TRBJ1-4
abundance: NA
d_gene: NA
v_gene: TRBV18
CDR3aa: CASSLQSTNEKLFF
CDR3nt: TGTGCCAGCTCACTACAGTCAACTAATGAAAAACTGTTTTTT

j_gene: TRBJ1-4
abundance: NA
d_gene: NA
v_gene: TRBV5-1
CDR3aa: CASSLGRDLANEKLFF
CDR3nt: TGCGCCAGCAGCTTGGGTCGGGATTTGGCTAATGAAAAACTGTTTTTT

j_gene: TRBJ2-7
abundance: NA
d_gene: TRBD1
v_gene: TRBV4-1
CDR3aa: CASSQDMTGVNEQYF
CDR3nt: TGCGCCAGCAGCCAAGATATGACAGGGGTTAACGAGCAGTACTTC

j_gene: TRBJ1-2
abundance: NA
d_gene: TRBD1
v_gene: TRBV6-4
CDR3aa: CASSPGQGGYGYTF
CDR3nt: TGTGCCAGCAGTCCCGGACAGGGCGGCTATGGCTACACCTTC

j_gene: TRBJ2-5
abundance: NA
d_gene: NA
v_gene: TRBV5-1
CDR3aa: CASSPPIAYQETQYF
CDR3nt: TGCGCCAGCAGCCCTCCTATAGCGTACCAAGAGACCCAGTACTTC

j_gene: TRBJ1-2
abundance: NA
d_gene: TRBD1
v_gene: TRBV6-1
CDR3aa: CASSVDRGRGYTF
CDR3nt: TGTGCCAGCAGCGTGGACAGGGGTCGCGGCTACACCTTC

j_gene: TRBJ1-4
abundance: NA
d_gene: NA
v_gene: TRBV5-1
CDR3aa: CASSLGSSTNEKLFF
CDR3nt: TGCGCCAGCAGCTTGGGGTCTTCAACTAATGAAAAACTGTTTTTT

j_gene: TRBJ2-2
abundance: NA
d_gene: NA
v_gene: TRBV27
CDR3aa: CASSAPTGELFF
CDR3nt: TGTGCCAGCAGTGCCCCCACCGGGGAGCTGTTTTTT

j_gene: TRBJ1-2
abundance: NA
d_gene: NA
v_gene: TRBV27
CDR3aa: CASSSPGAGNYGYTF
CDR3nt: TGTGCCAGCAGTTCCCCTGGGGCTGGTAACTATGGCTACACCTTC

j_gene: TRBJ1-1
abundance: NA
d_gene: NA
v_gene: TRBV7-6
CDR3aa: CASSSNRDTEAFF
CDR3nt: TGTGCCAGCAGCTCAAACAGGGACACTGAAGCTTTCTTT

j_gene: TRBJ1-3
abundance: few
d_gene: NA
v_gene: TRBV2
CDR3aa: CASSPLGYTIYF
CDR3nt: TGTGCCAGCAGTCCTCTAGGGTACACCATATATTTT

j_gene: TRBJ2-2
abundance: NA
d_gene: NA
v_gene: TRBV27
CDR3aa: CASSLSAGVNPGELFF
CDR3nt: TGTGCCAGCAGTTTATCTGCAGGGGTTAATCCCGGGGAGCTGTTTTTT

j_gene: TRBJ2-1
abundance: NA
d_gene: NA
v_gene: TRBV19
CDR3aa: CASSMRGGVGQFF
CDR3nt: TGTGCCAGTAGTATGCGGGGTGGGGTTGGGCAGTTCTTC

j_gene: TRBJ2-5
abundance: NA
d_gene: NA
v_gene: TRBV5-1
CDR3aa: CASRILQETQYF
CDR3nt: TGCGCCAGCAGAATATTACAAGAGACCCAGTACTTC

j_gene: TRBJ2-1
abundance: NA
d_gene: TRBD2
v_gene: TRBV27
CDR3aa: CASSSGLARYEQFF
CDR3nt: TGTGCCAGCAGTTCGGGACTAGCTAGGTATGAGCAGTTCTTC

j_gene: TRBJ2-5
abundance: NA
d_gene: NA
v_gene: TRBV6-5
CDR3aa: CASSYSFHRSETQYF
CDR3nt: TGTGCCAGCAGTTACTCGTTTCACAGGTCGGAGACCCAGTACTTC

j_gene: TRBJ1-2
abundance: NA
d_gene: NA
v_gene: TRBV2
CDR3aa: CASSARLHGYTF
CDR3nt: TGTGCCAGCAGTGCAAGACTACATGGCTACACCTTC

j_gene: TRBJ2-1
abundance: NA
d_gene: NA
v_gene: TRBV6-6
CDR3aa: CASSSLHNEQFF
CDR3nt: TGTGCCAGCAGTTCCCTGCATAATGAGCAGTTCTTC

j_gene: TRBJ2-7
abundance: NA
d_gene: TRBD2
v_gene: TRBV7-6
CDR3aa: CASSRLAGGGGDEQYF
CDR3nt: TGTGCCAGCAGCCGACTAGCGGGAGGCGGGGGAGACGAGCAGTACTTC

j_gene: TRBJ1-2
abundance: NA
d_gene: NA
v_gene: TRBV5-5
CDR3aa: CASSLGITGRYGYTF
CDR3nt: TGTGCCAGCAGCTTGGGGATAACAGGGAGATACGGCTACACCTTC

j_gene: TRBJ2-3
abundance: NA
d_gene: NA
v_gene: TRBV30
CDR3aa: CAWSVRLGTDTQYF
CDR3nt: TGTGCCTGGAGTGTTCGACTAGGCACAGATACGCAGTATTTT

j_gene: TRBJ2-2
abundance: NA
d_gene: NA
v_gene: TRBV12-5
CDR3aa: CASGLWGELFF
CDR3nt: TGTGCTAGTGGTTTGTGGGGGGAGCTGTTTTTT

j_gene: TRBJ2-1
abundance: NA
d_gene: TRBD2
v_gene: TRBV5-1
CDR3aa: CASSPSGAQNNEQFF
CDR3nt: TGCGCCAGCAGCCCTAGCGGGGCCCAAAACAATGAGCAGTTCTTC

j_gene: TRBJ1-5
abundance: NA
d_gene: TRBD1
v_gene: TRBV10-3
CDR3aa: CAISESGQGAVIQPQHF
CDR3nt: TGTGCCATCAGTGAGTCGGGACAGGGGGCTGTGATACAGCCCCAGCATTTT

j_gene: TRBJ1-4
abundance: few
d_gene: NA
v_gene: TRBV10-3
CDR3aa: CAISESIGGRREKLFF
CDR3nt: TGTGCCATCAGTGAGAGTATTGGAGGGAGAAGGGAAAAACTGTTTTTT

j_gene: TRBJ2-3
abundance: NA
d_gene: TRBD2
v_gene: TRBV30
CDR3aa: CAWSGLAMIDTQYF
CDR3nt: TGTGCCTGGAGTGGACTAGCGATGATAGATACGCAGTATTTT

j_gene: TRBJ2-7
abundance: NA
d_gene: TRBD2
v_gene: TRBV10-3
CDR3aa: CAIRAPRGTSGSYEQYF
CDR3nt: TGTGCCATCAGGGCCCCAAGAGGGACTAGCGGTTCCTACGAGCAGTACTTC

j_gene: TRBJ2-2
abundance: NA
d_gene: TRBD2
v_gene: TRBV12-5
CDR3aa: CASAKGLAGPNTGELFF
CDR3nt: TGTGCTAGTGCTAAGGGACTAGCGGGGCCGAACACCGGGGAGCTGTTTTTT

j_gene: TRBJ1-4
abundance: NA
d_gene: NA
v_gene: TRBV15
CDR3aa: CATSRDLGLGEKLFF
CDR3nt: TGTGCCACCAGCAGAGATTTGGGTCTCGGGGAAAAACTGTTTTTT

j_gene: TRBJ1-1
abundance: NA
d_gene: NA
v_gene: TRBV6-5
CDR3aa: CASSEVVEAFF
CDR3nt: TGTGCCAGCAGTGAAGTGGTTGAAGCTTTCTTT

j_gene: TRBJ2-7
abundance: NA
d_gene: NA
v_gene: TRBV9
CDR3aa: CASGRDGKYEQYF
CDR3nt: TGTGCCAGCGGTCGGGACGGTAAATACGAGCAGTACTTC

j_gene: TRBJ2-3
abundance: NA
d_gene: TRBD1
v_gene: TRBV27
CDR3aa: CASSLHGTGAPGSTDTQYF
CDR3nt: TGTGCCAGCAGTTTACACGGGACAGGGGCGCCGGGAAGCACAGATACGCAGTATTTT